This TCR beta chain was captured in a study of monozygotic twins with inflammatory bowel disease. TCRdb reprocessed the 5' RACE reads, with one entry per CDR3 protein and no DNA. The sample's table shows over 200,000 distinct CDR3 sequences. The germline gives CDR1 SGHRS, CDR2 YFSETQ. This CDR3 contains 15 residues. This sequence originates from a human donor with ulcerative colitis or Crohn's disease, or a healthy co-twin of an affected twin (not recorded which). The V call is TRBV5-1, the J call TRBJ1-1; TCRdb reports TRBD1, a call that lacks DNA to check it against. The sample consisted of blood. CDR3 region: CASNAGGYGNTEAFF.